These 14 T cell receptor beta chains came from one sample sequenced in a study of blood T cell repertoires in COVID-19. Assay used: immunoSEQ multiplex PCR; TCRdb lists only in-frame clones, some missing. The sample yields about 150,000 clones, over 65% seen once. The source material was PBMCs or T cells enriched from blood (not recorded which). The receptors come from a woman between 45 and 65 years old who had recovered from COVID-19.

The chain has TRBV24-1 and TRBJ2-6; D not certain. This CDR3 has 14 amino acids. Between the trimmed V and J ends, which lost 5 bases and 0 bases, there was a span of 4 bases. Germline V lookup: CDR1 KGHDR, CDR2 SFDVKD. CDR3 nucleotides: TGTGCCACCAGTGCGGTCTCTGGGGCCAACGTCCTGACTTTC. As protein: CATSAVSGANVLTF.

The gene calls are TRBV6-1 and TRBJ2-7, with D possibly matching TRBD1 (6 bases). The V and J ends lost 5 bases and 7 bases respectively, with 15 bases between them. CDR1 MNHNS and CDR2 SASEGT come from the germline V gene. CDR3 length: 13 residues. The CDR3 nucleotides are TGTGCCAGCAGTTCCACAGGGTTTTCTGAGCAGTACGTC. Its translation is CASSSTGFSEQYV.

On this clone itself: Distinct nucleotide sequences in the sample also encode this CDR3. This chain joins TRBV4-1 and TRBJ2-1, with D unclear. The V and J ends lost 1 base and 7 bases respectively, with 11 bases between them. The CDR3 extends over 14 amino acids. CDR1 is MGHRA and CDR2 is YSYEKL in the germline V gene. The CDR3 nucleotides are TGCGCCAGCAGCCAAGTAAGAGGTACAAATGAGCAGTTCTTC. Translation gives CASSQVRGTNEQFF.

This chain links TRBV5-1 with TRBJ1-6; D remains unclear. The germline V gene encodes CDR1 SGHRS and CDR2 YFSETQ. This CDR3 spans 14 amino acids. The V gene lost 5 bases and the J gene lost 3 bases, with 9 bases spanning the gap. DNA of the CDR3: TGCGCCAGCAGATTCGGGGACTATAATTCACCCCTCCACTTT. Encoded protein: CASRFGDYNSPLHF.

This clone was seen a handful of times. The chain couples TRBV24-1 to TRBJ1-6; the match to TRBD1 covers 12 bases. The ends lost 9 bases at V and 10 bases at J; junction bases unmatched: 12. The V gene's germline CDR1 is KGHDR and CDR2 SFDVKD. CDR3 length: 16 residues. CDR3 nucleotide sequence: TGTGCCACCGAGGCGGGAGGGACAGGGGGCTACTCACCCCTCCACTTT. Protein product: CATEAGGTGGYSPLHF.

The rearrangement links TRBV28 to TRBJ1-2; 7 nucleotides agree with TRBD1. Germline V CDR1 and CDR2: MDHEN, SYDVKM. CDR3 size: 14 residues. V lost 7 bases, J lost 0 bases, and 5 bases stayed unmatched. CDR3 nucleotide sequence: TGTGCCAGCACAGGGGGGCTCTCTAACTATGGCTACACCTTC. Protein product: CASTGGLSNYGYTF.

V usage is TRBV28 and J usage is TRBJ1-1; no reliable D call. This CDR3 has 16 amino acids. Per germline, CDR1 MDHEN and CDR2 SYDVKM. Between the trimmed V and J ends, which lost 8 bases and 1 base, there was a span of 20 bases. CDR3: CASYPHSPGGNTEAFF. The CDR3 DNA follows: TGTGCCAGCTATCCCCACAGCCCCGGAGGGAACACTGAAGCTTTCTTT.

In this sample, this clone turned up once. The chain has TRBV7-9 and TRBJ1-3, with D possibly TRBD1 on 5 matching bases. The CDR3 runs to 16 residues. V was trimmed by 1 base and J by 1 base, leaving 11 bases between them. Germline CDR1 reads SEHNR; CDR2 reads FQNEAQ (reference sequence). In nucleotides, the CDR3 is TGTGCCAGCAGCTTAGGAGGGAGGGGATCTGGAAACACCATATATTTT. It is translated as CASSLGGRGSGNTIYF. The variable domain in full, with the rest retrieved from reference TRBV7-9 and TRBJ1-3, is DTGVSQNPRHKITKRGQNVTFRCDPISEHNRLYWYRQTLGQGPEFLTYFQNEAQLEKSRLLSDRFSAERPKGSFSTLEIQRTEQGDSAMYLCASSLGGRGSGNTIYFGEGSWLTVV.

The chain recombines TRBV19 with TRBJ2-1; 8 bases line up with TRBD2. Germline V lookup: CDR1 LNHDA, CDR2 SQIVND (reference sequence). V was pared by 5 bases and J by 4 bases, with 10 bases of the junction left unmatched. The CDR3 loop spans 16 amino acids. CDR3 protein: CASSPIPAGVYNEQFF. CDR3 nucleotides: TGTGCCAGTAGTCCCATCCCAGCGGGGGTTTACAATGAGCAGTTCTTC.

The chain is built from TRBV28 and TRBJ1-3, with D tentatively TRBD1 (6 bases). V was pared by 5 bases and J by 4 bases, with 21 bases between. Germline V CDR1 and CDR2: MDHEN, SYDVKM. CDR3 length equals 17 residues. The CDR3 DNA reads as TGTGCCAGCAGTCTCGTTGGATTACAGGGTGCCGGAAACACCATATATTTT. Its protein is CASSLVGLQGAGNTIYF.

V usage is TRBV28 and J usage is TRBJ2-2; a weak D match, TRBD1 (5 bases). Trimming took off 6 bases at V and 3 bases at J, with 11 bases between the two ends. The CDR3 contains 14 residues. Germline loops: CDR1 MDHEN, CDR2 SYDVKM. The CDR3 here is CASRAQGYTGELFF. The DNA of the CDR3 is TGTGCCAGCAGGGCCCAGGGTTACACCGGGGAGCTGTTTTTT.

The chain carries TRBV20-1 and TRBJ1-1; the D is unclear. The CDR3 totals 11 residues. Trimming removed 6 bases from V and 11 bases from J, with 16 bases in between. CDR1 and CDR2 from the germline V gene are DFQATT and SNEGSKA (reference sequence). The CDR3 region is CSAILREGAFF. For the CDR3, the DNA is TGCAGTGCCATACTTCGGGAGGGCGCTTTCTTT.

This clone was observed many times. V usage is TRBV6-1 and J usage is TRBJ1-1; perhaps TRBD1 as D (5 bases). Deletions cut 0 bases from V and 4 bases from J, with 6 bases between. The V gene's germline CDR1 is MNHNS and CDR2 SASEGT. CDR3 length: 13 amino acids. CDR3 region: CASSEARATEAFF. In nucleotides, the CDR3 is TGTGCCAGCAGTGAAGCCAGGGCCACTGAAGCTTTCTTT.

This rearrangement joins TRBV4-1 to TRBJ1-2; TRBD1 agrees at 9 bases. The V gene end was trimmed by 2 bases and the J gene end by 0 bases; junction bases not matched to a gene: 1. Germline loops: CDR1 MGHRA, CDR2 YSYEKL. The CDR3 has 15 residues. CDR3 in amino acids: CASSQRDRANYGYTF. Written as DNA, the CDR3 is TGCGCCAGCAGCCAAAGGGACAGGGCTAACTATGGCTACACCTTC.